This TCR beta chain was profiled in a study of T cells in Graves' hyperthyroidism and ophthalmopathy. Across the study: At the time of initial diagnosis and before any treatment, peripheral blood was collected.

This clonotype was observed at least ten times. Its target is unknown. The authors obtained PBMCs from around 11 ml of fresh peripheral blood. Study conclusions and caveats: Appearing also in blood were most of the thyroid clonotypes expanded above 0.001. Onset of ophthalmopathy came a median about 6.5 months after the model predicted it.

Researchers took RNA transcripts and amplified the TCR beta CDR3 regions from them. RT-PCR in the first round (using the HTBI primer set) targeted the TCR CDR3. TCRdb passed the multiplex PCR reads through MiXCR, listing each CDR3 protein once. This table has hundreds of thousands of distinct CDR3 sequences, around 13% appearing once. The junction had 10 bases not matched to a gene; V was cut back by 5 bases and J by 9 bases. Germline lookup yields CDR1 SGHVS and CDR2 FQNEAQ. The CDR3 loop spans 13 amino acids. The sample comprised blood. This TCR was sampled from a woman aged 50 to 65 with Graves' ophthalmopathy. V usage is TRBV7-8 and J usage is TRBJ2-7; 7 nucleotides align to TRBD1. The CDR3 sequence: CASSPGQADVQYF. CDR3 in DNA: TGTGCCAGCAGCCCCGGACAGGCAGATGTGCAGTACTTC.